This entry is about one TCR beta chain. Its antigen is still unknown. The CDR3 is 14 amino acids. Germline CDR1 and CDR2: LGHNA and YSLEER. The data are from a study of CXCR3-negative and CXCR3-positive naive CD8 T cells. Study results and limitations: With CXCR3 expression partially decreased after cryopreservation, most assays relied on fresh PBMCs. Both naive subsets had comparably high diversity; memory CD8+ cells much lower. CXCR3-positive naive cells had more hydrophobic TRB CDR3s than CXCR3-negative naive cells. Naive cells used TRBV-TRBJ genes in much the same way whether CXCR3-negative or CXCR3-positive; memory cells did not.

With UMI labels, 5' RACE was used to prepare the TRB cDNA libraries. Following a re-call of the 5' RACE reads, TCRdb has one entry per CDR3 protein and lacks DNA. The table for this sample gives some 47,000 distinct CDR3 sequences. V gene TRBV4-3 combines with J gene TRBJ2-7; TCRdb proposes TRBD1, but this gene call is untestable without DNA. The receptor's source is a human donor in good health. Some clones in this sample may be carry-over from other donors' samples. The specimen sequenced was naive CXCR3+ CD8+ T cells from blood. Subset noted: CD45RO-CCR7+CD27+CD95- naive CD8+ T cells expressing CXCR3 (TNR3+). The CDR3 sequence: CASSPWEGASEQYF.